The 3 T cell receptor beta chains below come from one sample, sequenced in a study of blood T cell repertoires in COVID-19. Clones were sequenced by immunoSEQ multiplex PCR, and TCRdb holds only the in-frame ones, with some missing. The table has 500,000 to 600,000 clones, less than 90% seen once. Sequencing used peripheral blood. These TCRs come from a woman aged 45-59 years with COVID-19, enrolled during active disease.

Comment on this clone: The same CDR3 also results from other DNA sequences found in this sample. CDR3 sequence reads: CASTVTGELFF. In DNA, the CDR3 is TGTGCCAGCACAGTCACCGGGGAGCTGTTTTTT. This chain connects TRBV2 to TRBJ2-2, with no clear D. The germline gives CDR1 SNHLY, CDR2 FYNNEI. This CDR3 is built from 11 residues. V lost 7 bases, J lost 4 bases, and 4 bases lay in between. The full variable domain, completed using reference TRBV2 and TRBJ2-2, is EPEVTQTPSHQVTQMGQEVILRCVPISNHLYFYWYRQILGQKVEFLVSFYNNEISEKSEIFDDQFSVERPDGSNFTLKIRSTKLEDSAMYFCASTVTGELFFGEGSRLTVL.

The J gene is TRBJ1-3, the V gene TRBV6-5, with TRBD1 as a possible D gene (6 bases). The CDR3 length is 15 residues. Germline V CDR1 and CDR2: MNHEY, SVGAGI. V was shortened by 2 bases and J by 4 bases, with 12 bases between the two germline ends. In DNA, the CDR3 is TGTGCCAGCAGTTACACTGGGACATTCGGAAACACCATATATTTT. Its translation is CASSYTGTFGNTIYF.

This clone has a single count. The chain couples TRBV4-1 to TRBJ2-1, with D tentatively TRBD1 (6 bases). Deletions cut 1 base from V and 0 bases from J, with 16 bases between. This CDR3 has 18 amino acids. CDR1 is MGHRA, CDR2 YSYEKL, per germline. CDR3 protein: CASSQVALRGSSYNEQFF. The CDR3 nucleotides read TGCGCCAGCAGCCAAGTTGCCTTAAGGGGGTCCTCCTACAATGAGCAGTTCTTC.